Listed below are T cell receptor beta chains from one sample, sequenced in a study of blood T cell repertoires in COVID-19. Sequenced by immunoSEQ multiplex PCR; TCRdb stores in-frame clones only, minus some. Counted here are over 50,000 clones, 88% occurring once; the ten biggest clones make up more than 4%. The sequenced sample consisted of peripheral blood. The receptors here all came from a human donor in a cohort sampled during active COVID-19. Both conserved end residues are part of each CDR3. The D gene is left open where the match is weak. Size tells how often a clone was seen (once, few, many) or the class of an expanded clone, and some rows leave it out.

V	J	size	D	DNA	CDR3
TRBV6-6	TRBJ1-2	.	.	TGTGCCAGCAGTTATCCCGGACAAACTAACTATGGCTACACCTTC	CASSYPGQTNYGYTF
TRBV3-1/TRBV3-2	TRBJ1-6	few	.	TGTGCCAGCACCCCAGGGGCGGCTAATTCACCCCTCCACTTT	CASTPGAANSPLHF
TRBV12-3/TRBV12-4	TRBJ1-2	.	.	TGTGCCAGCAGTTTACAGGAATACTATGGCTACACCTTC	CASSLQEYYGYTF
TRBV18	TRBJ2-7	.	.	TGTGCCAGCTCACCTCTGGCCGAGCAGTACTTC	CASSPLAEQYF
TRBV7-2	TRBJ2-3	.	TRBD2	TGTGCCAGCAGCTTAGCGGGGGGACTAAACACAGATACGCAGTATTTT	CASSLAGGLNTDTQYF
TRBV27	TRBJ2-1	.	.	TGTGCCAGCAGCTCCCGCATTGCAGGGGAGAATGAGCAGTTCTTC	CASSSRIAGENEQFF
TRBV5-1	TRBJ2-7	.	TRBD2	TGCGCCAGCAGCGAGGGACTAGCGGGTGTGTACGAGCAGTACTTC	CASSEGLAGVYEQYF
TRBV7-2	TRBJ2-5	.	TRBD2	TGTGCCAGCAGCTTTAGCGGGACTATTAAAGAGACCCAGTACTTC	CASSFSGTIKETQYF
TRBV10-1	TRBJ2-1	.	.	TGCGCCAGCAGTGCCCCCGGGACTTCGAGTGGAGGGTCCTACAATGAGCAGTTCTTC	CASSAPGTSSGGSYNEQFF
TRBV10-3	TRBJ2-7	.	.	TGTGCCATCACTGCCGACGGAACACTACGAGAGCAGTACTTC	CAITADGTLREQYF
TRBV9	TRBJ1-3	.	.	TGTGCCAGCAGCGTAGAATACTCTGGAAACACCATATATTTT	CASSVEYSGNTIYF
TRBV2	TRBJ2-7	.	TRBD2	TGTGCCAGCTCGGGGGGTGGACTCCACGCTTGGGAGCAGTACTTC	CASSGGGLHAWEQYF
TRBV2	TRBJ2-1	.	TRBD1	TGTGCCAGCAGGTCCGGGACAGGAATATACAATGAGCAGTTCTTC	CASRSGTGIYNEQFF
TRBV5-6	TRBJ1-6	.	TRBD1	TGTGCCAGCAGCTTGACAGGGGGCGCGCGTAATTCACCCCTCCACTTT	CASSLTGGARNSPLHF
TRBV2	TRBJ1-6	once	.	TGTGCCAGCAGGCACAGGGAATCGGGGAATTCACCCCTCCACTTT	CASRHRESGNSPLHF
TRBV9	TRBJ1-1	.	.	TGTGCCAGCAGCAGGGGCCAGTCCTTTTCCGACACTGAAGCTTTCTTT	CASSRGQSFSDTEAFF
TRBV15	TRBJ1-1	.	.	TGTGCCACCAGCACGGTTATGAACACTGAAGCTTTCTTT	CATSTVMNTEAFF
TRBV12-3/TRBV12-4	TRBJ1-1	.	.	TGTGCCAGCAGTTTACAGGAGAACACTGAAGCTTTCTTT	CASSLQENTEAFF
TRBV29-1	TRBJ2-1	once	TRBD1	TGCAGCGTTGAAGAGAGGACAGGGGACTATGAGCAGTTCTTC	CSVEERTGDYEQFF
TRBV7-6	TRBJ2-7	.	.	TGTGCCAGCAGCTCTGGACAGACCTACGAGCAGTACTTC	CASSSGQTYEQYF
TRBV28	TRBJ1-2	.	.	TGTGCCAGCAGTCCCGCGACATTTGGCTACACCTTC	CASSPATFGYTF
TRBV10-3	TRBJ2-5	.	TRBD2	TGTGCCATCAGCTCAGGGGGGACTAGCGGCCGAGAGACCCAGTACTTC	CAISSGGTSGRETQYF
TRBV18	TRBJ2-1	.	TRBD2	TGTGCCAGCTCACCAGTGGGACGGGGGGGTGAGCAGTTCTTC	CASSPVGRGGEQFF
TRBV19	TRBJ1-1	.	TRBD1	TGTGCCAGTAGTACCACCAGGGGGAGAACTGAAGCTTTCTTT	CASSTTRGRTEAFF
TRBV9	TRBJ2-7	.	.	TGTGCCAGCAGCGTCAGGGTTCTCTCCTACGAGCAGTACTTC	CASSVRVLSYEQYF
TRBV19	TRBJ2-1	.	TRBD2	TGTGCCAGTACTCCCTTAGCGGGGGGCTCCTACAATGAGCAGTTCTTC	CASTPLAGGSYNEQFF
TRBV5-4	TRBJ1-3	once	.	TGTGCCAGCAGCTTGGTGGGACAAGGGTCCGGAAACACCATATATTTT	CASSLVGQGSGNTIYF
TRBV6-6	TRBJ2-7	.	.	TGTGCCAGCAGCCCCAGCGGGACAGGTTCCTACGAGCAGTACTTC	CASSPSGTGSYEQYF
TRBV18	TRBJ2-7	.	.	TGTGCCAGCTCACCACGCGAGGGCAGGATCACCCTCTGCGAGCAGTACTTC	CASSPREGRITLCEQYF
TRBV2	TRBJ2-3	once	.	TGTGCCAGCACTACTTCTGTTCCCCCTGAGCAGTATTTT	CASTTSVPPEQYF
TRBV9	TRBJ2-1	.	TRBD2	TGTGCCAGCAGCCCTCCTAGCGGGCCATACAATGAGCAGTTCTTC	CASSPPSGPYNEQFF
TRBV18	TRBJ1-4	.	TRBD1	TGTGCCAGCTCACCGCCCGACAGGGGCCGGGAAAAACTGTTTTTT	CASSPPDRGREKLFF
TRBV7-2	TRBJ2-5	.	TRBD1	TGTGCCAGCAGCTTAGACCGGGGCCAGGGGGCCCAGTACTTC	CASSLDRGQGAQYF
TRBV18	TRBJ1-5	.	.	TGTGCCAGCTCACAGGGGAATGGCAATCAGCCCCAGCATTTT	CASSQGNGNQPQHF
TRBV24-1	TRBJ2-5	.	TRBD2	TGTGCCACCAGTGATTCCCGACGGGCGGGAGGGCCTGACCAAGAGACCCAGTACTTC	CATSDSRRAGGPDQETQYF
TRBV6-5	TRBJ2-7	.	TRBD1	TGTGCCAGCAGACCCGGCGGACAGGGGGCTTACGAGCAGTACTTC	CASRPGGQGAYEQYF
TRBV15	TRBJ2-1	.	.	TGTGCCACCAGCAGAGAAAGGGGGTACGACTTGTACAATGAGCAGTTCTTC	CATSRERGYDLYNEQFF